This T cell receptor (beta chain) was sequenced during a study of human T cells and chemical hapten exposure. Unmatched junction bases numbered 8, after V lost 5 bases and J lost 5 bases. This CDR3 has 14 residues. TCRdb re-called the RACE reads through MiXCR, storing one row per CDR3 protein. The table includes about 120,000 distinct CDR3 sequences, approximately 13% detected once. This sample's time point: patch test 1, 2 weeks after DPC sensitization. Treatment in this sample: therapeutic diphenylcyclopropenone sensitization with weekly scalp DPC. This receptor was obtained from a man between 18 and 35 years old with alopecia areata. Some clones in this sample may be carry-over from other donors' samples. The genes are TRBV12-3 or TRBV12-4 and TRBJ1-1; TRBD1 agrees at 7 bases. Specimen: whole blood, collected in connection with sensitization to the hapten diphenylcyclopropenone (DPC). The CDR3 sequence: CASSRQTGLTEAFF. The CDR3 DNA sequence: TGTGCCAGCAGTAGGCAGACAGGGTTGACTGAAGCTTTCTTT.